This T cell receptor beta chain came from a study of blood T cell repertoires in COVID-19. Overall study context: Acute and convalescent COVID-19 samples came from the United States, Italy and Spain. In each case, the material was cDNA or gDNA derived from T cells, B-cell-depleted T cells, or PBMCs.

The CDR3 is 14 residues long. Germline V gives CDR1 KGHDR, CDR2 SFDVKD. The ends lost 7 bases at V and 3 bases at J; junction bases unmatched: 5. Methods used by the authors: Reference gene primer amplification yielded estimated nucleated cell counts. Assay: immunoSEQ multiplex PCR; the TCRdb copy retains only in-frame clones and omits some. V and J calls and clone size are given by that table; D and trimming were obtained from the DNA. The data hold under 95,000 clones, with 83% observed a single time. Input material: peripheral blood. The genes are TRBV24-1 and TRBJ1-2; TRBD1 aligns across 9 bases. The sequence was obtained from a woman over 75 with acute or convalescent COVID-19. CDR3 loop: CATSTTGGDYGYTF. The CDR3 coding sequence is TGTGCCACCAGCACCACAGGGGGCGACTATGGCTACACCTTC.